What follows are 8 T cell receptor beta chains derived from one specimen sequenced in a study of T cell repertoires in cytomegalovirus infection. Their antigen targets remain unknown. TCRdb reprocessed the reads via MiXCR and lists one record per CDR3 protein. The table shows 300,000 to 400,000 distinct CDR3 sequences, with 25% occurring only once. The sequenced sample was cultured PBMCs, obtained from culture after CMV antigen stimulation. These receptor sequences come from a human donor in good health (CMV status not recorded). Some clones in this sample may be carry-over from other donors' samples.

A few counts support this clonotype. This rearrangement joins TRBV4-3 to TRBJ2-7, with D possibly matching TRBD1 (5 bases). Germline CDR1 and CDR2: LGHNA and YSLEER. V lost 7 bases and J 5 bases, leaving 24 bases between the germline ends. CDR3 length equals 16 residues. CDR3 sequence reads: CASKGPREKNQDEQYV. CDR3 nucleotide sequence: TGCGCCAGCAAAGGTCCCAGGGAAAAGAATCAGGACGAGCAGTACGTC.

The J gene is TRBJ2-5, the V gene TRBV18; 7 bases match TRBD1. Germline loops: CDR1 KGHSH, CDR2 LQKENI. The V and J ends lost 1 base and 4 bases, in that order; junction bases with no gene match: 9. The CDR3 has 16 amino acids. The CDR3 DNA is TGTGCCAGCTCACCACTCCCCCCATCAGGGGGAGAGACCCAGTACTTC. It yields the protein CASSPLPPSGGETQYF.

Concerning this clonotype: At one end, the junction sequence differs from germline, possibly due to a read error. This chain uses TRBV5-3 with TRBJ1-6, with D uncertain. TRBV5-3 is an ORF, with its function uncertain. The CDR3 contains 12 residues. The chain's CDR3 is CASSLANSPLHF. CDR3 sequence (DNA): TGTGCCAGCAGCTTGGCCAATTCACCCCTCCACTTT.

The chain uses TRBV5-1 and TRBJ1-1; no firm D call. V gave up 4 bases and J gave up 3 bases, with 10 bases separating them. This CDR3 is built from 13 residues. CDR1 and CDR2 (germline): SGHRS, YFSETQ. The CDR3 here is CASSPDGDTEAFF. The CDR3 coding sequence is TGCGCCAGCAGCCCGGACGGGGACACTGAAGCTTTCTTT.

This clonotype was found a few times. The CDR3 loop reads CASSFLAEGGDEQFF. CDR3 nucleotide sequence: TGTGCCAGCAGCTTTTTAGCGGAGGGGGGGGATGAGCAGTTCTTC. V usage is TRBV11-2 and J usage is TRBJ2-1; a possible D gene is TRBD2 (7 bases). V was clipped by 3 bases and J by 8 bases, with 17 bases between them. The CDR3 extends over 15 amino acids. Looked up from germline, CDR1 is SGHAT and CDR2 is FQNNGV.

The chain recombines TRBV20-1 with TRBJ1-1; D gene ambiguous. Per the germline V gene, CDR1 is DFQATT and CDR2 is SNEGSKA (reference sequence). The length of the CDR3 is 13 residues. Trimming pared 7 bases from V and 0 bases from J, leaving 12 bases between. CDR3 DNA sequence: TGCAGTGAGAAGTGGGCCATGAACACTGAAGCTTTCTTT. Translation gives CSEKWAMNTEAFF.

This clonotype was seen more than once but under ten times. The rearrangement links TRBV12-3 or TRBV12-4 to TRBJ2-5; TRBD2 aligns across 9 bases. Trimming at V came to 0 bases and at J to 5 bases, leaving 7 bases not matched to a gene. CDR3 length equals 16 residues. CDR3 region: CASSLALREGRETQYF. The CDR3 DNA reads as TGTGCCAGCAGTTTAGCGTTGCGGGAGGGCCGGGAGACCCAGTACTTC.

This clonotype occurred a few times. The chain employs TRBV29-1 and TRBJ2-3; TRBD1 matches at 8 bases. V lost 7 bases, J lost 1 base, and 7 bases stayed unmatched. Germline CDR1 reads SQVTM; CDR2 reads ANQGSEA. The CDR3 contains 14 residues. As DNA, the CDR3 is TGCAGCGCCAGGACAGGGATAGGCACAGATACGCAGTATTTT. It encodes CSARTGIGTDTQYF.